This T cell receptor beta chain was identified during a study of T cell responses to AZD1222 COVID-19 vaccine (TCRdb year 2021). For the wider study: A total of approximately 250 trial participants underwent TCR sequencing, of whom about 200 had received two doses of AZD1222 and some 25 had received two doses of the MenACWY control vaccine. Trial participants were enrolled into age subgroups of 18-55, 56-69 and 70-plus years, which contained approximately 150, 30 and 60 TCR-sequenced participants, respectively. General findings and caveats noted by the study authors: Only five to seven AZD1222 recipients were SARS-CoV-2 seropositive at baseline, limiting conclusions about previously exposed vaccinees. The 56-69-year group was small, and its depth increase did not reach significance, likely because of low power. Because no day 14 peak-response samples were available, the repertoires could be characterized only after the peak T cell response. The whole spike protein was spanned by vaccine-associated CD4 TCRs, and dominant responses were seen in regions 160-218 and 743-854. Reportedly, close to half of the unique spike-specific TCRs recognized epitopes lying outside the regions that are mutated in the B.1.351 and B.1.1.7 variants. Most participants were white British and females outnumbered males, and the authors suggested that clonal diversity may have been underestimated. Spike-specific TCR breadth and depth rose significantly after two AZD1222 doses compared with day 0 and with MenACWY recipients.

From cysteine to phenylalanine, the CDR3 is 14 amino acids long. CDR3 DNA is the only sequence kept; it has 42 bases, read in frame from the first base. The junction shows trimming of 0 bases on V and 6 bases on J, plus 9 bases between the germline ends. The germline V gene sets CDR1 to SGHRS and CDR2 to YFSETQ. With respect to this clone: The specificity of this receptor is unknown. The input lacks base qualities; no much larger clone sits a single base away.

Taken with the paper, the label for time point translates to: baseline before first vaccination. This sample's treatment or condition label indicates: meningococcal conjugate vaccine given as trial control. Samples from vaccinated people were obtained from the UK trials COV001 and COV002, which included a single-blind randomized controlled phase 2/3 trial of AZD1222 (ChAdOx1 nCoV-19) in healthy adults. For TCRbeta chain sequencing, PBMC samples from trial participants were taken at day 0 and at day 28 after the second dose. The CDR3 regions of human TCRbeta chains were analyzed by immunosequencing. Turning to the authors' computational methods: TCRs in the repertoires were matched against a reference library of SARS-CoV-2-specific TCRs that had been generated with the MIRA antigen-specificity platform. Breadth was defined as the fraction of unique TCRs that were SARS-CoV-2-associated, and depth was defined as the fraction of total T cells that were SARS-CoV-2-associated. Using the MIRA data, each spike-specific TCR was mapped to the spike region that the TCR reacts to and placed in a CD4 or CD8 class. Log10-transformed breadth and depth values were compared by one-way ANOVA with Sidak's multiple comparisons tests. TCRdb's version of the immuneACCESS table is confined to in-frame rearrangements and falls short of the full clone set. An unresolved V gene accounts for under half of the shortfall where checked; the remainder is of unknown origin. The V and J calls and clone size come from that table; D and trimming were worked out from the DNA. The sample includes about 140,000 clones, with more than 80% observed a single time. The ten largest clones take up around 1% of the sample.

This material consisted of peripheral blood, taken on day 0 of MenACWY control vaccination. This clonotype was obtained from an adult in good health. The chain was built from TRBV5-1 and TRBJ1-4, and the D gene may be TRBD1, 5 bases matching. The nucleotide sequence is TGCGCCAGCAGCTTGGGAGGGGTGGATGAAAAACTGTTTTTT. It is translated as CASSLGGVDEKLFF.